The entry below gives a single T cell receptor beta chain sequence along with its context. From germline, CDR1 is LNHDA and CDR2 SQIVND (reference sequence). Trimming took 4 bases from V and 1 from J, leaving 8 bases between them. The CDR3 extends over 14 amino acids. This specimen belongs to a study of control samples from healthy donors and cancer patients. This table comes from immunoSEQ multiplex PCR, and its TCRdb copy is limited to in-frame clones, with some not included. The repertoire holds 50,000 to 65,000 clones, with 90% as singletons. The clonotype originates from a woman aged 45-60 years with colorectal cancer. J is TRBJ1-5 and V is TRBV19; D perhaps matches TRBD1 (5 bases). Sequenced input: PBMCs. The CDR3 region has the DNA TGTGCCAGTAGTACAGAGGGGAGCAATCAGCCCCAGCATTTT. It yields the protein CASSTEGSNQPQHF.